The clone carrying this T cell receptor beta chain was counted ten times or more. Its specificity is unknown. There are 12 residues in the CDR3. Germline CDR1 SQVTM, CDR2 ANQGSEA. The V end was cut by 0 bases, the J end by 10 bases, with 12 bases between. Prior to thyroid surgery, none of the patients had received any treatment. In the original processing: What underpinned the distant-metastasis classifier for papillary thyroid cancer was the set of CDR3 differences across clinicopathological groups. TCRdb re-called clones via MiXCR from the PCR reads. These V and J calls are TCRdb output, not the study's own analysis. The sample lists around 34,000 clones; about 15% were seen once. These data come from a study of metastatic and nonmetastatic thyroid tumors. Study-wide context: Repertoires from malignant and benign thyroid patients were compared across blood and tumor or nodule tissue.

Overall study results and limits: Malignant thyroid tumors reportedly had TCR beta diversity that was significantly higher than in benign nodules, in blood and tumor.

The V gene is TRBV29-1, the J gene TRBJ1-2; D is uncertain. This TCR came from a male donor with papillary thyroid cancer or a benign thyroid nodule (not recorded which). Some clones in this sample may be carry-over from other donors' samples. The sequenced material came from blood. In DNA, the CDR3 is TGCAGCGTTGAAGATGAAATACACTCCTACACCTTC. This encodes CSVEDEIHSYTF.